The 26 T cell receptor beta chains given below trace back to one sample, sequenced in a study of T-cell memory formation after mild COVID-19. TCRdb reprocessed the 5' RACE reads with MiXCR, giving one entry per CDR3 protein. The sample carries fewer than 75,000 distinct CDR3 sequences, 9% to 15% recorded once. Sequenced: PBMCs or a T cell subset sorted from them (not recorded which). These receptors were obtained from a man between 18 and 29 years old who had mild COVID-19 (a few samples of this study predate the infection). Cell type and time point are not known.

Many counts were recorded for this clonotype. This chain connects TRBV24-1 to TRBJ1-5; the match to TRBD1 covers 7 bases. Per the germline V gene, CDR1 is KGHDR and CDR2 is SFDVKD. The V segment lost 7 bases and the J segment 4 bases; nucleotides outside the gene matches: 0. CDR3 size: 12 residues. The CDR3 loop reads CATRGQNQPQHF. The CDR3 DNA is TGTGCCACCAGGGGACAGAATCAGCCCCAGCATTTT.

This clonotype was recorded a few times. V gene TRBV7-2 combines with J gene TRBJ2-1; TRBD1 matches at 10 bases. After removal of 4 bases from V and 8 bases from J, the junction contained 11 bases not matched to a gene. In germline, CDR1 is SGHTA, CDR2 FQGNSA. The CDR3 contains 16 residues. The CDR3 here is CASSSMTGGAGYEQFF. In DNA form, the CDR3 reads TGTGCCAGCAGCTCCATGACAGGGGGCGCAGGGTATGAGCAGTTCTTC.

The chain is built from TRBV7-2 and TRBJ1-5, with D maybe TRBD1 (5 bases). V lost 3 bases and J 3 bases, leaving 12 bases between the germline ends. This CDR3 has 15 residues. CDR1 is SGHTA and CDR2 is FQGNSA in the germline V gene. As DNA, the CDR3 is TGTGCCAGCAGCTTCTTCGGGGGTTACAATCAGCCCCAGCATTTT. This gives the protein CASSFFGGYNQPQHF.

A few counts support this clonotype. This sequence joins TRBV20-1 and TRBJ1-2, with 7 bases fitting TRBD1. The CDR3 sequence is 12 residues long. V trimming: 2 bases; J trimming: 7 bases; junction bases outside the gene matches: 4. Germline V CDR1 and CDR2: DFQATT, SNEGSKA (reference sequence). The CDR3 sequence: CSARSGGGGYTF. DNA for the CDR3: TGCAGTGCTAGATCAGGGGGAGGTGGCTACACCTTC.

This clonotype was seen only a few times. The rearrangement links TRBV2 to TRBJ2-2, with a tentative D call TRBD1 (5 bases). The CDR3 is made up of 16 amino acids. The V end lost 3 bases, the J end lost 0 bases, and 11 bases lay between the germline ends. The germline V gene has CDR1 SNHLY and CDR2 FYNNEI. This CDR3 reads CASSDEQASNTGELFF. CDR3 nucleotides: TGTGCCAGCAGTGATGAACAGGCTTCGAACACCGGGGAGCTGTTTTTT.

This clonotype was seen ten or more times. The chain employs TRBV7-9 and TRBJ2-7; D might be TRBD2 (5 bases). The germline V and J ends were trimmed by 0 bases and 7 bases, with 13 bases remaining between them. This CDR3 comprises 14 residues. Germline assignment: CDR1 SEHNR and CDR2 FQNEAQ (reference sequence). CDR3: CASSLAGEPREQYF. The CDR3, as DNA: TGTGCCAGCAGCTTAGCCGGGGAGCCACGGGAGCAGTACTTC.

This clonotype was observed many times. CDR3 loop: CASSYASVPYNEQFF. The CDR3 region has the DNA TGTGCCAGCAGCTACGCTAGCGTCCCCTACAATGAGCAGTTCTTC. The V call is TRBV27, the J call TRBJ2-1; D is possibly TRBD2 (6 bases). Per germline, CDR1 MNHEY and CDR2 SMNVEV (reference sequence). The CDR3 length is 15 residues. Deletions cut 6 bases from V and 2 bases from J, with 14 bases between.

This clonotype turned up a few times. Here the CDR3 DNA reads TGTGCCATCAGTGAGTCGGAGGGGGGCTATGGCTACACCTTC. It yields the protein CAISESEGGYGYTF. The V call is TRBV10-3, the J call TRBJ1-2; tentative D call: TRBD1 (6 bases). Per the germline V gene, CDR1 is ENHRY and CDR2 is SYGVKD. This CDR3 contains 14 residues. Trimming took 0 bases from V and 4 from J, leaving 9 bases between them.

CDR3 nucleotides: TGTGCCAGCAGCGTCGGGACCCAAGAGACCCAGTACTTC. Protein sequence: CASSVGTQETQYF. The chain uses TRBV7-8 and TRBJ2-5; the D call may be TRBD1 or TRBD2 (5 bases each). This CDR3 region has 13 residues. Germline CDR1 and CDR2: SGHVS and FQNEAQ. Trimming shortened V by 5 bases and J by 1 base, and 8 bases separated the two germline ends.

Ten or more counts support this clonotype. The genes are TRBV5-1 and TRBJ1-1; D is undetermined. Trimming left V 1 base short and J 1 base short, with 11 bases between. The CDR3 extends over 15 amino acids. Looked up from germline, CDR1 is SGHRS and CDR2 is YFSETQ. The CDR3, as DNA: TGCGCCAGCAGCTTGTCCTTGGCAGAGAACACTGAAGCTTTCTTT. It specifies CASSLSLAENTEAFF.

This clonotype showed up just a few times. The J gene is TRBJ2-3, the V gene TRBV2; possibly TRBD2 for D (6 bases). Looked up from germline, CDR1 is SNHLY and CDR2 is FYNNEI. V was shortened by 1 base and J by 5 bases, with 10 bases between the two germline ends. The CDR3 sequence is 14 residues long. Here the CDR3 reads CASSEGISGDTQYF. The DNA for the CDR3 is TGTGCCAGCAGTGAAGGTATTAGCGGAGATACGCAGTATTTT. Full variable domain (outside the CDR3, taken from reference TRBV2 and TRBJ2-3): EPEVTQTPSHQVTQMGQEVILRCVPISNHLYFYWYRQILGQKVEFLVSFYNNEISEKSEIFDDQFSVERPDGSNFTLKIRSTKLEDSAMYFCASSEGISGDTQYFGPGTRLTVL.

This clonotype showed up just a few times. The chain uses TRBV12-3 or TRBV12-4 and TRBJ2-1; TRBD1 agrees at 10 bases. This CDR3 is built from 14 residues. V trimming: 8 bases; J trimming: 3 bases; junction bases outside the gene matches: 4. The CDR3 nucleotides are TGTGCCAGCGTAGGGACAGGGGTCTACAATGAGCAGTTCTTC. It yields the protein CASVGTGVYNEQFF.

There are a few counts of this clonotype. The chain recombines TRBV7-8 with TRBJ2-7; D tentatively fits TRBD1 or TRBD2 (5 bases each). The CDR3 is 13 residues long. The V end lost 3 bases, the J end lost 2 bases, and 8 bases lay between the germline ends. CDR1 is SGHVS, CDR2 FQNEAQ, per germline. Here the CDR3 DNA reads TGTGCCAGCAGCTTCCAGGGACCCTACGAGCAGTACTTC. The encoded protein is CASSFQGPYEQYF.

The gene calls are TRBV7-9 and TRBJ1-1; no clear D gene. The CDR3 sequence is 12 residues long. The ends were cut back, 4 bases at V and 6 bases at J, with 9 bases in the middle. Germline V gene data show CDR1 as SEHNR and CDR2 as FQNEAQ (reference sequence). The CDR3 sequence: CASSSGVAEAFF. The CDR3 bases are TGTGCCAGCAGCTCAGGTGTAGCTGAAGCTTTCTTT.

The rearrangement links TRBV18 to TRBJ2-7, with D unclear. CDR3 length: 14 residues. Per the germline V gene, CDR1 is KGHSH and CDR2 is LQKENI. V was pared by 4 bases and J by 3 bases, with 13 bases between. In DNA form, the CDR3 reads TGTGCCAGCTCACTGTCCGGGCCCCGCTACGAGCAGTACGTC. This sequence encodes CASSLSGPRYEQYV.

This clonotype was seen a few times. This sequence joins TRBV7-8 and TRBJ2-1; D is possibly TRBD2 (7 bases). V was cut by 3 bases and J by 9 bases, with 15 bases left in between. CDR3 size: 14 residues. CDR1 and CDR2 (germline): SGHVS, FQNEAQ. CDR3 residues: CASSLGGLSGEQFF. In DNA form, the CDR3 reads TGTGCCAGCAGCTTGGGGGGGCTTTCGGGTGAGCAGTTCTTC.

This clonotype was counted ten times or more. The chain's CDR3 is CSAVGQSMGIKGPQETQYF. Written as DNA, the CDR3 is TGCAGTGCTGTAGGACAGTCGATGGGAATAAAGGGACCCCAAGAGACCCAGTACTTC. The chain joins TRBV20-1 to TRBJ2-5; tentative D call: TRBD1 (6 bases). Trimming cost V 5 bases and J 1 base, with 29 bases left between them. Germline-derived CDR1 and CDR2 are DFQATT and SNEGSKA (reference sequence). The CDR3 contains 19 residues.

Ten or more counts support this clonotype. The V gene is TRBV20-1, the J gene TRBJ2-5; 8 bases line up with TRBD2. CDR1 and CDR2 from the germline V gene are DFQATT and SNEGSKA (reference sequence). This CDR3 has 18 residues. Losses at the gene ends were 5 bases for V and 3 bases for J; bases not matched to a gene: 20. The CDR3 sequence: CSAGETTTRGAQEETQYF. The DNA for the CDR3 is TGCAGTGCTGGCGAGACTACGACGCGGGGGGCGCAGGAAGAGACCCAGTACTTC.

This chain connects TRBV5-1 to TRBJ2-1; D not resolved. CDR3 size: 13 residues. Germline CDR1 and CDR2: SGHRS and YFSETQ. Trimming left V 0 bases short and J 4 bases short, with 5 bases between. CDR3 nucleotides: TGCGCCAGCAGCTTGGAGCCTTACAATGAGCAGTTCTTC. It encodes CASSLEPYNEQFF.

This clonotype showed up just a few times. The gene calls are TRBV7-2 and TRBJ2-5, with TRBD2 matching 7 bases. The CDR3 covers 14 residues. The V and J ends lost 3 bases and 5 bases, in that order; junction bases with no gene match: 6. Per the germline V gene, CDR1 is SGHTA and CDR2 is FQGNSA. CDR3 sequence: CASSFGLTSETQYF. The CDR3 DNA follows: TGTGCCAGCAGCTTCGGACTGACTAGCGAGACCCAGTACTTC. The full variable domain, with the rest looked up from reference TRBV7-2 and TRBJ2-5, is GAGVSQSPSNKVTEKGKDVELRCDPISGHTALYWYRQSLGQGLEFLIYFQGNSAPDKSGLPSDRFSAERTGGSVSTLTIQRTQQEDSAVYLCASSFGLTSETQYFGPGTRLLVL.

In its sample, this clonotype was seen a few times. DNA of the CDR3: TGCAGTGCTCGGGACCCTGGGTCGTCACAGCCCCAGCATTTT. Translated: CSARDPGSSQPQHF. The genes are TRBV20-1 and TRBJ1-5, with a possible D match to TRBD1 (5 bases). V lost 5 bases, J lost 7 bases, and 18 bases lay in between. This CDR3 spans 14 amino acids. Germline loops: CDR1 DFQATT, CDR2 SNEGSKA (reference sequence).

This clonotype has ten or more counts. V gene TRBV7-8 combines with J gene TRBJ2-3, with D hard to call. This CDR3 region has 13 residues. Per germline, CDR1 SGHVS and CDR2 FQNEAQ. V gave up 0 bases and J gave up 6 bases, with 7 bases separating them. The CDR3 loop is CASSLAVPDTQYF. The CDR3 DNA follows: TGTGCCAGCAGCTTAGCGGTCCCTGATACGCAGTATTTT.

The gene calls are TRBV9 and TRBJ2-1; D possibly uses TRBD1 or TRBD2 (6 bases each). V lost 4 bases and J lost 4, with 24 bases in between. There are 18 residues in the CDR3. Germline loops: CDR1 SGDLS, CDR2 YYNGEE. DNA of the CDR3: TGTGCCAGCAGCCCCGCCGGGCAGGGGTGGGGGGTTTACAATGAGCAGTTCTTC. Protein sequence: CASSPAGQGWGVYNEQFF. The full variable domain, in which reference TRBV9 and TRBJ2-1 provide the parts outside the CDR3, is DSGVTQTPKHLITATGQRVTLRCSPRSGDLSVYWYQQSLDQGLQFLIQYYNGEERAKGNILERFSAQQFPDLHSELNLSSLELGDSALYFCASSPAGQGWGVYNEQFFGPGTRLTVL.

The CDR3 region has the DNA TGTGCCAGCAGTCCCACAGGGGGCGCGTTGGACGAGCAGTACTTC. This gives the protein CASSPTGGALDEQYF. The chain recombines TRBV6-5 with TRBJ2-7, with 9 bases fitting TRBD1. Trimming cost V 5 bases and J 5 bases; bases outside gene matches: 10. This CDR3 contains 15 residues. Germline V lookup: CDR1 MNHEY, CDR2 SVGAGI.

In DNA, the CDR3 is TGCACCAGCAGCCAACCTATGTCCTACGAGCAGTACTTC. Translated: CTSSQPMSYEQYF. The chain employs TRBV1 and TRBJ2-7. TRBV1 is flagged as a pseudogene. The CDR3 contains 13 residues.

This rearrangement joins TRBV7-2 to TRBJ2-3; TRBD2 aligns across 14 bases. In germline, CDR1 is SGHTA, CDR2 FQGNSA. The CDR3 runs to 17 residues. V lost 1 base and J lost 3; bases outside the gene matches: 3. CDR3 residues: CASSLVRLAGGTDTQYF. The DNA for the CDR3 is TGTGCCAGCAGCTTAGTTCGACTAGCGGGGGGGACAGATACGCAGTATTTT.